The text below deals with one T cell receptor (beta chain). This record belongs to a study of long-term antiretroviral therapy in people with HIV. Survey-level resolution applied to immunoSEQ assay v3.0. Assay used: immunoSEQ multiplex PCR; TCRdb lists only in-frame clones, some missing. Of 20,000 to 25,000 clones listed, just over 85% are singletons. Trimming took 2 bases from V and 3 from J, leaving 11 bases between them. The germline V gene has CDR1 SGHVS and CDR2 FQNEAQ. The CDR3 spans 15 residues. This TCR was sampled from a man aged 60 to 75 with HIV. The source was unsorted PBMCs, collected 1.3 years after starting antiretroviral therapy. The chain couples TRBV7-8 to TRBJ2-1; D possibly matches TRBD1 or TRBD2 (7 bases each). The CDR3 sequence: CASSLSGGVYNEQFF. CDR3 in DNA: TGTGCCAGCAGCTTATCAGGGGGGGTCTACAATGAGCAGTTCTTC. The full variable domain, with the rest looked up from reference TRBV7-8 and TRBJ2-1, is GAGVSQSPRYKVAKRGQDVALRCDPISGHVSLFWYQQALGQGPEFLTYFQNEAQLDKSGLPSDRFFAERPEGSVSTLKIQRTQQEDSAVYLCASSLSGGVYNEQFFGPGTRLTVL.